This T cell receptor beta chain was recovered during a study of shared T cell receptors in the human thymus (TCRdb year 2021). Concerning the study at large: The study examined how self-reactive, shared T-cell receptor alpha chains are generated in the human thymus.

Libraries were constructed by the immunoSEQ multiplex PCR assay. The table was pulled from immuneACCESS by TCRdb, which kept in-frame rearrangements only. Such tables lose some clones; where checked, under half of the loss comes from unresolved V genes, and the rest has no known cause. For this sample the table gives hundreds of thousands of clones, of which more than 85% were detected only once. The biggest ten clones account for approximately 0.018% of the sample. Clipping removes 4 bases from V and 7 bases from J, with 15 as the unmatched junction base count. From cysteine to phenylalanine, the CDR3 is 16 amino acids long. Left in the record is the CDR3 DNA by itself, 48 bases read in frame from the first base. In the germline V gene (reference sequence), CDR1 corresponds to MNHEY and CDR2 to SMNVEV. As regards this clone: It lacks a known antigen. No base-level quality is on record; no much larger clone is a single base apart.

Sample: thymocytes. The sequence was collected from a human donor. The chain was built from TRBV27 and TRBJ2-7; 8 middle bases align to TRBD1. The DNA sequence is given as TGTGCCAGCAGTTCCCGACCTGACAGGGGCCTGAGTGAGCAGTACTTC. This is translated as CASSSRPDRGLSEQYF.